A selection of T cell receptor beta chains follows, all from one sample in a study of response to subunit inactivated influenza vaccine. TCRdb ran MiXCR on the RT-PCR reads and lists one entry per CDR3 protein. Here the sample spans 500,000 to 700,000 distinct CDR3 sequences, around 25% being singletons. The same sample was also studied in work on T cells expressing NK-cell markers.

The material was CD4+ T cells sorted from PBMCs, obtained roughly 13 days after vaccination. The receptors were sampled from a man in his forties or fifties who received an inactivated influenza vaccine. Each CDR3 is given with its conserved first and last residue. The D gene is left open where the match is weak. Size is stated for part of the rows, as once, few or many counts, or as a class when the clone is expanded.

d_gene: TRBD2; v_gene: TRBV7-2; abundance: few; j_gene: TRBJ2-7; CDR3nt: TGTGCCAGCAGCCGGACTAGCGGGGACTCCTACGAGCAGTACTTC; CDR3aa: CASSRTSGDSYEQYF
d_gene: NA; v_gene: TRBV7-7; abundance: NA; j_gene: TRBJ2-3; CDR3nt: TGTGCCAGCAGCTTAGAGCCCACCCCCACAGATACGCAGTATTTT; CDR3aa: CASSLEPTPTDTQYF
d_gene: TRBD1; v_gene: TRBV4-1; abundance: NA; j_gene: TRBJ2-1; CDR3nt: TGCGCCAGCAGCCAGTGGACAGGGGGCTTCAATGAGCAGTTCTTC; CDR3aa: CASSQWTGGFNEQFF
d_gene: NA; v_gene: TRBV19; abundance: NA; j_gene: TRBJ2-5; CDR3nt: TGTGCCAGTAGTAACTGGACACACTTAGGGGAGGAGACCCAGTACTTC; CDR3aa: CASSNWTHLGEETQYF
d_gene: NA; v_gene: TRBV5-5; abundance: few; j_gene: TRBJ1-5; CDR3nt: TGTGCCAGCAGCGGTGGGGCCGGGGAAAATCAGCCCCAGCATTTT; CDR3aa: CASSGGAGENQPQHF
d_gene: TRBD2; v_gene: TRBV10-3; abundance: few; j_gene: TRBJ2-7; CDR3nt: TGTGCCATCAGTGAGACGCGGGGGGGCCATAGCGAGCAGTACTTC; CDR3aa: CAISETRGGHSEQYF
d_gene: TRBD2; v_gene: TRBV4-2; abundance: many; j_gene: TRBJ2-7; CDR3nt: TGTGCCAGCAGCCAAGAGGCCAGTTCATCCGGGAGGGCAGGAGAGCAGTACTTC; CDR3aa: CASSQEASSSGRAGEQYF
d_gene: TRBD1; v_gene: TRBV25-1; abundance: NA; j_gene: TRBJ1-1; CDR3nt: TGTGCCAGCAGTGCTTCCCGGGGGACAGGCACTGAAGCTTTCTTT; CDR3aa: CASSASRGTGTEAFF
d_gene: TRBD1; v_gene: TRBV7-2; abundance: many; j_gene: TRBJ2-3; CDR3nt: TGTGCCAGCAGCTTAGGGACAGGGAGCCCTACGCAGTATTTT; CDR3aa: CASSLGTGSPTQYF
d_gene: TRBD1; v_gene: TRBV29-1; abundance: once; j_gene: TRBJ2-7; CDR3nt: TGCAGCGTTGCAAGAGGACAGGGGGGCGAGCAGTACTTC; CDR3aa: CSVARGQGGEQYF
d_gene: NA; v_gene: TRBV4-1; abundance: NA; j_gene: TRBJ2-7; CDR3nt: TGCGCCAGCAGCCAAGATTGGGGCTTCGGGGGGCAGTACTTC; CDR3aa: CASSQDWGFGGQYF
d_gene: TRBD1; v_gene: TRBV18; abundance: NA; j_gene: TRBJ1-4; CDR3nt: TGTGCCAGCTCACTCCATCCCCTGGGACAGAATGAAAAACTGTTTTTT; CDR3aa: CASSLHPLGQNEKLFF
d_gene: NA; v_gene: TRBV7-3; abundance: NA; j_gene: TRBJ2-2; CDR3nt: TGTGCCAGCAGCTTGGGGGATGCCGGGGAGCTGTTTTTT; CDR3aa: CASSLGDAGELFF
d_gene: NA; v_gene: TRBV4-1; abundance: NA; j_gene: TRBJ2-3; CDR3nt: TGCGCCAGCAGCCAAGATCTAGTGGTTAGGCGCTATTTT; CDR3aa: CASSQDLVVRRYF
d_gene: NA; v_gene: TRBV20-1; abundance: few; j_gene: TRBJ2-4; CDR3nt: TGCAGTGCCGACCCTACAGGAACCAAAAACATTCAGTACTTC; CDR3aa: CSADPTGTKNIQYF
d_gene: TRBD2; v_gene: TRBV12-3/TRBV12-4; abundance: NA; j_gene: TRBJ2-7; CDR3nt: TGTGCCAGCAGTTTTAAAGCGGGGGCCGGGCAGGAGTACTTC; CDR3aa: CASSFKAGAGQEYF
d_gene: NA; v_gene: TRBV12-3/TRBV12-4; abundance: few; j_gene: TRBJ2-1; CDR3nt: TGTGCCAGCAGTTTTCGCCCGGGACAAAACAATGAGCAGTTCTTC; CDR3aa: CASSFRPGQNNEQFF
d_gene: NA; v_gene: TRBV27; abundance: few; j_gene: TRBJ1-6; CDR3nt: TGTGCCAGCAGTCCCCGGGGTGGATGGAGCTCCTATAATTCACCCCTCCACTTT; CDR3aa: CASSPRGGWSSYNSPLHF
d_gene: NA; v_gene: TRBV4-3; abundance: few; j_gene: TRBJ2-7; CDR3nt: TGCGCCAGCAGCCAAGAATTTGGACGAGCCGTCTACGAGCAGTACTTC; CDR3aa: CASSQEFGRAVYEQYF
d_gene: NA; v_gene: TRBV24-1; abundance: NA; j_gene: TRBJ1-5; CDR3nt: TGTGCCACCAGTGCCTTGGGAGATCAGCCCCAGCATTTT; CDR3aa: CATSALGDQPQHF
d_gene: NA; v_gene: TRBV19; abundance: once; j_gene: TRBJ1-1; CDR3nt: TGTGCCAGTGGTTCGACAGTAAAAGCTTTCTTT; CDR3aa: CASGSTVKAFF
d_gene: NA; v_gene: TRBV4-2; abundance: few; j_gene: TRBJ1-1; CDR3nt: TGTGCCAGCAGCCAAGATAGGCCAGCCAGTATGAACACTGAAGCTTTCTTT; CDR3aa: CASSQDRPASMNTEAFF
d_gene: TRBD1; v_gene: TRBV4-2; abundance: many; j_gene: TRBJ2-3; CDR3nt: TGTGCCAGCAGCCAAGATGGGGCTGGCTCAGGGGGAGATACGCAGTATTTT; CDR3aa: CASSQDGAGSGGDTQYF
d_gene: NA; v_gene: TRBV20-1; abundance: NA; j_gene: TRBJ2-7; CDR3nt: TGCAGTGCTAGCGATAAATACGAGCAGTACTTC; CDR3aa: CSASDKYEQYF
d_gene: TRBD1; v_gene: TRBV7-2; abundance: few; j_gene: TRBJ1-6; CDR3nt: TGTGCCAGCAGCCCGACAGGGTCCAATTCACCCCTCCGCTTT; CDR3aa: CASSPTGSNSPLRF
d_gene: NA; v_gene: TRBV27; abundance: NA; j_gene: TRBJ1-1; CDR3nt: TGTGCCAGCAGTTTCAGGACTGGGAACACTGAAGCTTTCTTT; CDR3aa: CASSFRTGNTEAFF
d_gene: NA; v_gene: TRBV4-1; abundance: NA; j_gene: TRBJ2-5; CDR3nt: TGCGCCAGCAGCCAAGATGGGCTAGACCGGGAGACCCAGTACTTC; CDR3aa: CASSQDGLDRETQYF